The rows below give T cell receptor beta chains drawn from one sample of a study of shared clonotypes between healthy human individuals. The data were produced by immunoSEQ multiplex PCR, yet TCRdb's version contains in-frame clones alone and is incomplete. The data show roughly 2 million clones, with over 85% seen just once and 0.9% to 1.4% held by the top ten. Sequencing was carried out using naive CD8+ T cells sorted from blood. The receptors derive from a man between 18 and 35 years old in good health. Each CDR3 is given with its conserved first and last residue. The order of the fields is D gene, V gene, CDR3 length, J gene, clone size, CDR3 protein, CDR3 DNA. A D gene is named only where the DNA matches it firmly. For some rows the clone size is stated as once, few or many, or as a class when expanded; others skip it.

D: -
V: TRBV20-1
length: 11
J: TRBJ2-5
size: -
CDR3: CSGQYGETQYF
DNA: TGCAGTGGACAGTACGGGGAGACCCAGTACTTC

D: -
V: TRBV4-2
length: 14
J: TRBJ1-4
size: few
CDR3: CASSLYATNEKLFF
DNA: TGTGCCAGCAGCCTTTACGCAACTAATGAAAAACTGTTTTTT

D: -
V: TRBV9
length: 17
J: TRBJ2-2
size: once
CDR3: CASTDGGQQANTGELFF
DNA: TGTGCCAGCACCGACGGTGGGCAGCAGGCGAACACCGGGGAGCTGTTTTTT

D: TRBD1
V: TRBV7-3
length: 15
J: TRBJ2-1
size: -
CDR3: CASSFGTGGYNEQFF
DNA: TGTGCCAGCAGCTTTGGCACAGGGGGGTACAATGAGCAGTTCTTC

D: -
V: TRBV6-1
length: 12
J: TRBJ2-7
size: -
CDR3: CASSDHTYEQYF
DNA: TGTGCCAGCAGCGATCACACTTACGAGCAGTACTTC

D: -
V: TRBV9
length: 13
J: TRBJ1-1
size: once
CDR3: CASSVVQTAEAFF
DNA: TGTGCCAGCAGCGTAGTACAGACCGCTGAAGCTTTCTTT

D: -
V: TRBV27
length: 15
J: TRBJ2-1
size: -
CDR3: CASSLSWLDDNEQFF
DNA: TGTGCCAGCAGTTTATCGTGGCTAGACGACAATGAGCAGTTCTTC

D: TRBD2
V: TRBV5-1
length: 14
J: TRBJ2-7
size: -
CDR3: CASRGLADIYEQYF
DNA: TGCGCCAGCAGGGGACTAGCAGATATCTACGAGCAGTACTTC

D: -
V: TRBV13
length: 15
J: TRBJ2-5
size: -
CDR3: CASSLGGIDQETQYF
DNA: TGTGCCAGCAGCTTAGGGGGGATAGATCAAGAGACCCAGTACTTC

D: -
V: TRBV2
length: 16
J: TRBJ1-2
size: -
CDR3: CASSEALGKWNYGYTF
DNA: TGTGCCAGCAGTGAAGCGCTTGGGAAATGGAACTATGGCTACACCTTC

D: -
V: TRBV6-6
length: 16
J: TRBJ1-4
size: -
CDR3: CASSYSTDRADEKLFF
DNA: TGTGCCAGCAGTTACTCGACCGACAGAGCTGATGAAAAACTGTTTTTT

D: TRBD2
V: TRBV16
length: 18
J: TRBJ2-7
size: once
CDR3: CASSQGDRGTSGSLEQYF
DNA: TGTGCCAGCAGCCAAGGGGACAGGGGGACTAGCGGGAGTCTCGAGCAGTACTTC

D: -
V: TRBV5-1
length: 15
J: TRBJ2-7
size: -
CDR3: CASSSAELGGYEQYF
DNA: TGCGCCAGCAGCTCCGCGGAACTAGGGGGCTACGAGCAGTACTTC

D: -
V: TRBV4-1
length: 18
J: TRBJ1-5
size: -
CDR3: CASSQDRGGGSSNQPQHF
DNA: TGCGCCAGCAGCCAAGATCGGGGGGGTGGTTCCAGCAATCAGCCCCAGCATTTT

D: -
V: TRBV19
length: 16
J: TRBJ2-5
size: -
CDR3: CASSIGVIPNQETQYF
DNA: TGTGCCAGTAGTATAGGGGTTATTCCCAACCAAGAGACCCAGTACTTC

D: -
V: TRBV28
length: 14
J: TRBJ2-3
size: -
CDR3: CASSLSLEIDTQYF
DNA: TGTGCCAGCAGTTTGAGCCTAGAGATAGATACGCAGTATTTT

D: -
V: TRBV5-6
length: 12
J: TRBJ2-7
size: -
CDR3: CASSLQSYEQYF
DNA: TGTGCCAGCAGCTTGCAGAGCTACGAGCAGTACTTC

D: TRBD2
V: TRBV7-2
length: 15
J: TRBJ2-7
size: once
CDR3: CASSLVLAGAYEQYF
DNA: TGTGCCAGCAGCTTAGTTTTAGCGGGGGCCTACGAGCAGTACTTC

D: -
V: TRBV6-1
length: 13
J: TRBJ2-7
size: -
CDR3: CASSDLGSYEQYF
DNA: TGTGCCAGCAGTGATCTGGGGTCCTACGAGCAGTACTTC

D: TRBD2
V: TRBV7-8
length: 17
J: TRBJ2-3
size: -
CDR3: CASSLARAGEGTDTQYF
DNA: TGTGCCAGCAGCTTAGCTCGAGCGGGAGAGGGCACAGATACGCAGTATTTT

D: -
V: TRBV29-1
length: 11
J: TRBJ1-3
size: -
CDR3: CSVLGGNTIYF
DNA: TGCAGCGTTCTAGGCGGAAACACCATATATTTT

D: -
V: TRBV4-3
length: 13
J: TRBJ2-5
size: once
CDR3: CASSQGGQETQYF
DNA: TGCGCCAGCAGCCAAGGCGGGCAAGAGACCCAGTACTTC

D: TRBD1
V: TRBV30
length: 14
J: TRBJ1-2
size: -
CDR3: CAWSPWTGNYGYTF
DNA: TGTGCCTGGAGTCCCTGGACAGGAAACTATGGCTACACCTTC

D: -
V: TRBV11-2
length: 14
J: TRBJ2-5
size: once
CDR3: CASSLGPIQETQYF
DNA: TGTGCCAGCAGCTTGGGGCCTATACAAGAGACCCAGTACTTC

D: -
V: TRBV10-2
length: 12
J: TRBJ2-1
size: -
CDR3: CASTEEGRGQFF
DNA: TGCGCCAGCACCGAGGAAGGAAGAGGGCAGTTCTTC

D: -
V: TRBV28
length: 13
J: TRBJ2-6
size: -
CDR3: CASSDSGANVLTF
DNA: TGTGCCAGCAGCGACTCTGGGGCCAACGTCCTGACTTTC

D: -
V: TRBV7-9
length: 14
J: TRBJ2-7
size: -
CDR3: CASSRPGSSYEQYF
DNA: TGTGCCAGCAGCAGACCCGGGTCTTCCTACGAGCAGTACTTC

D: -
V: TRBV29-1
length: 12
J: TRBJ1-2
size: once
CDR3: CSVPAAWDGYTF
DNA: TGCAGCGTTCCCGCAGCATGGGATGGCTACACCTTC

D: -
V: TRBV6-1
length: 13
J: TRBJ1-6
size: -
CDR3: CASIGRLNSPLHF
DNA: TGTGCCAGCATCGGGAGGCTTAATTCACCCCTCCACTTT

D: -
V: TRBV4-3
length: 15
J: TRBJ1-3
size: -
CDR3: CASSQAGGSGNTIYF
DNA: TGCGCCAGCAGCCAAGCGGGGGGATCTGGAAACACCATATATTTT

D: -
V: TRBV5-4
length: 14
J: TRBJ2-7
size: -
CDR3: CASSLGEISDEQYF
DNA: TGTGCCAGCAGCTTGGGGGAGATCTCAGACGAGCAGTACTTC

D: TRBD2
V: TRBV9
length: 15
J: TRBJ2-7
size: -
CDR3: CASSVGRTSGYEQYF
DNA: TGTGCCAGCAGCGTAGGCAGGACTAGCGGATACGAGCAGTACTTC

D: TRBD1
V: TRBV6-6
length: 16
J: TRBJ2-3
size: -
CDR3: CASSYGQGILTDTQYF
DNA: TGTGCCAGCAGTTACGGACAGGGGATTCTCACAGATACGCAGTATTTT

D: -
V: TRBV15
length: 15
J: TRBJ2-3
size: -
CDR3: CATSRDQAGTDTQYF
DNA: TGTGCCACCAGCAGAGATCAGGCGGGGACAGATACGCAGTATTTT

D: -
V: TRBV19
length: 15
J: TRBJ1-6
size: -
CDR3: CASSTSGAGNSPLHF
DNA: TGTGCCAGTAGTACCAGTGGCGCCGGGAATTCACCCCTCCACTTT

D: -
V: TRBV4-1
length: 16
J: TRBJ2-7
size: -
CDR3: CASSHRGQGYSYEQYF
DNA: TGCGCCAGCAGCCATCGGGGGCAGGGATACTCCTACGAGCAGTACTTC

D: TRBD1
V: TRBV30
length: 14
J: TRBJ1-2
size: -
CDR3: CAWSAGQTTYGYTF
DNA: TGTGCCTGGAGCGCGGGACAGACCACCTATGGCTACACCTTC

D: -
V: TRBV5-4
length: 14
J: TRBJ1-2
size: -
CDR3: CASSEQGSIYGYTF
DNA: TGTGCCAGCAGCGAACAGGGAAGCATCTATGGCTACACCTTC

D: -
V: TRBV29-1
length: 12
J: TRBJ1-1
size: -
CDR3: CSVWGSGSEAFF
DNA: TGCAGCGTTTGGGGGAGTGGGTCTGAAGCTTTCTTT

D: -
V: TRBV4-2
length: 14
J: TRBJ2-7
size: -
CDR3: CASSQESGWSGQYF
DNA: TGTGCCAGCAGCCAAGAAAGTGGGTGGTCAGGGCAGTACTTC